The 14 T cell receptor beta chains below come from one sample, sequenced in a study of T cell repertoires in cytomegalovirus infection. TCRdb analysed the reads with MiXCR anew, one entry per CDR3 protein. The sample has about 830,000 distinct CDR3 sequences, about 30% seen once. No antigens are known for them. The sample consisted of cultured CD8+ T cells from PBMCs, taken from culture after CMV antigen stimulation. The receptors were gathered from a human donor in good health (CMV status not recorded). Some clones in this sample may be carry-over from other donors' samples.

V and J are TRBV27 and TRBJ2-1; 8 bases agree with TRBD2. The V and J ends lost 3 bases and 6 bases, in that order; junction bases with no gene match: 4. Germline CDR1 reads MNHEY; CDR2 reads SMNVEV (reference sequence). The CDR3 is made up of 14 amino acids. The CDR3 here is CASSFGGGFNEQFF. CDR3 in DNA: TGTGCCAGCAGTTTCGGGGGGGGCTTCAATGAGCAGTTCTTC.

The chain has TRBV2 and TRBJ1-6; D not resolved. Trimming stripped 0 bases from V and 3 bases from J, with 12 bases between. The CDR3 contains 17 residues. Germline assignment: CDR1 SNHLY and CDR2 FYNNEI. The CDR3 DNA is TGTGCCAGCAGTGAAGCGCTTCCCGGGGACTATAATTCACCCCTCCACTTT. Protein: CASSEALPGDYNSPLHF. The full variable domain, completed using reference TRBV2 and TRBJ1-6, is EPEVTQTPSHQVTQMGQEVILRCVPISNHLYFYWYRQILGQKVEFLVSFYNNEISEKSEIFDDQFSVERPDGSNFTLKIRSTKLEDSAMYFCASSEALPGDYNSPLHFGNGTRLTVT.

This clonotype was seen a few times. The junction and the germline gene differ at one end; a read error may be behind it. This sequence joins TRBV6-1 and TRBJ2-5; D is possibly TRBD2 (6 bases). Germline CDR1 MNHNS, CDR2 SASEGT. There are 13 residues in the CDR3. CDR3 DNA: TGTGCCAGCAGTGAAGCGCTTGTGGTCTGGGGGGTCTTC. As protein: CASSEALVVWGVF.

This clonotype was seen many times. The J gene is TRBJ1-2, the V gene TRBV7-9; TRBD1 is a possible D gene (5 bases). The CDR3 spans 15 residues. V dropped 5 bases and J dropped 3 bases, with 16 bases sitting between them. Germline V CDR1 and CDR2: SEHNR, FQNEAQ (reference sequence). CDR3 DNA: TGTGCCAGCAGCCCCGTGGGAGGGGCGGACTATGGCTACACCTTC. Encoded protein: CASSPVGGADYGYTF.

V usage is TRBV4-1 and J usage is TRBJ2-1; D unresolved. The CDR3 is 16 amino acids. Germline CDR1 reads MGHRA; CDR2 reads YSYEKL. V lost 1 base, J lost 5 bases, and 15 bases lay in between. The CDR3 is CASSQGPLGIDNEQFF. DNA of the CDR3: TGCGCCAGCAGCCAAGGACCTCTAGGGATAGACAATGAGCAGTTCTTC.

The chain's CDR3 is CASTKTSGGAHTGELFF. CDR3 nucleotides: TGTGCCAGTACTAAGACTAGCGGGGGGGCCCACACCGGGGAGCTGTTTTTT. The rearrangement uses TRBV28 and TRBJ2-2, with 14 bases aligning to TRBD2. Per the germline V gene, CDR1 is MDHEN and CDR2 is SYDVKM. The CDR3 totals 17 residues. Trimming took 9 bases from V and 3 from J; bases not matched to a gene: 9. The entire variable domain, with the rest obtained from reference TRBV28 and TRBJ2-2, is as follows: DVKVTQSSRYLVKRTGEKVFLECVQDMDHENMFWYRQDPGLGLRLIYFSYDVKMKEKGDIPEGYSVSREKKERFSLILESASTNQTSMYLCASTKTSGGAHTGELFFGEGSRLTVL.

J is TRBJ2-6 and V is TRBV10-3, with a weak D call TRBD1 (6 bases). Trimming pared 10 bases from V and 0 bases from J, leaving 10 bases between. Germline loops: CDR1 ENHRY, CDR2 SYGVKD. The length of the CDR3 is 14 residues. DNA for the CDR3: TGTGCCACTACAGGGAGCTCTGGGGCCAACGTCCTGACTTTC. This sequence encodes CATTGSSGANVLTF.

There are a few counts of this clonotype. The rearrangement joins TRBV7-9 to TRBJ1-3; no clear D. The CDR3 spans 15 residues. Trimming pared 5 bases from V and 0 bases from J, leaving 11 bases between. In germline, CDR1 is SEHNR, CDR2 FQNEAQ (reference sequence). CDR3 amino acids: CASSPEGYSGNTIYF. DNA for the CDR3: TGTGCCAGCAGCCCCGAGGGTTACTCTGGAAACACCATATATTTT.

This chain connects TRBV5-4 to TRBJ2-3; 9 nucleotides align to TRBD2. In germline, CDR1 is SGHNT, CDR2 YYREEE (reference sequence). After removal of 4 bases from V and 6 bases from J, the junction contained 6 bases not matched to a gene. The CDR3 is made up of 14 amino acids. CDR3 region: CASSTAGGGDTQYF. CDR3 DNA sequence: TGTGCCAGCAGCACAGCGGGGGGTGGGGATACGCAGTATTTT.

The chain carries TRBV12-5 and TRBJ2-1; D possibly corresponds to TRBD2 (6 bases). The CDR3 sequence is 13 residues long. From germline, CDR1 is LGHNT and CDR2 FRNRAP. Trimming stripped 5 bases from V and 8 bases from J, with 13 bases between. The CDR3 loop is CASGGERVDEQFF. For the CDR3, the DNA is TGTGCTAGTGGTGGGGAGCGGGTCGATGAGCAGTTCTTC. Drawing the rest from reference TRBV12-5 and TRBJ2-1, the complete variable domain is DARVTQTPRHKVTEMGQEVTMRCQPILGHNTVFWYRQTMMQGLELLAYFRNRAPLDDSGMPKDRFSAEMPDATLATLKIQPSEPRDSAVYFCASGGERVDEQFFGPGTRLTVL.

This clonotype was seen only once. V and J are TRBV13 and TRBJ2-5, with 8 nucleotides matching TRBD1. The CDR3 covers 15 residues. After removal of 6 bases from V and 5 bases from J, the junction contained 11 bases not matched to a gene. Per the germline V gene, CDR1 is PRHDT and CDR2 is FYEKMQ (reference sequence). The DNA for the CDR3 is TGTGCCAGCAGTATGCAGGGGGCACGTGGGGAGACCCAGTACTTC. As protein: CASSMQGARGETQYF.

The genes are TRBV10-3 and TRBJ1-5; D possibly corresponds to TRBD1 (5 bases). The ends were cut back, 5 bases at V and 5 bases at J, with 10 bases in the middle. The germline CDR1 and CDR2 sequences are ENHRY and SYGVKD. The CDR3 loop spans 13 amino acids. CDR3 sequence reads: CAISTGLDQPQHF. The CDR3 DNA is TGTGCCATCAGTACAGGATTGGATCAGCCCCAGCATTTT.

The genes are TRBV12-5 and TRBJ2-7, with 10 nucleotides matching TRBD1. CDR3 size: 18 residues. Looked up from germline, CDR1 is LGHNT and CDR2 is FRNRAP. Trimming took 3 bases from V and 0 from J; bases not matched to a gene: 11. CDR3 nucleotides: TGTGCTAGTGGTTTAGCCCCGGGACAGGGGACGAGCTCCTACGAGCAGTACTTC. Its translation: CASGLAPGQGTSSYEQYF. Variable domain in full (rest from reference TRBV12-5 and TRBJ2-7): DARVTQTPRHKVTEMGQEVTMRCQPILGHNTVFWYRQTMMQGLELLAYFRNRAPLDDSGMPKDRFSAEMPDATLATLKIQPSEPRDSAVYFCASGLAPGQGTSSYEQYFGPGTRLTVT.

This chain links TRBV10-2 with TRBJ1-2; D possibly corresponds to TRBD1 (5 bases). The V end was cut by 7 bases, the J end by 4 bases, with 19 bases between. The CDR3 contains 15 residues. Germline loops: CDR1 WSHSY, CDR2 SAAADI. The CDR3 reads CASTIWGEKGYGYTF. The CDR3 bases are TGCGCCAGCACCATTTGGGGCGAAAAAGGCTATGGCTACACCTTC.